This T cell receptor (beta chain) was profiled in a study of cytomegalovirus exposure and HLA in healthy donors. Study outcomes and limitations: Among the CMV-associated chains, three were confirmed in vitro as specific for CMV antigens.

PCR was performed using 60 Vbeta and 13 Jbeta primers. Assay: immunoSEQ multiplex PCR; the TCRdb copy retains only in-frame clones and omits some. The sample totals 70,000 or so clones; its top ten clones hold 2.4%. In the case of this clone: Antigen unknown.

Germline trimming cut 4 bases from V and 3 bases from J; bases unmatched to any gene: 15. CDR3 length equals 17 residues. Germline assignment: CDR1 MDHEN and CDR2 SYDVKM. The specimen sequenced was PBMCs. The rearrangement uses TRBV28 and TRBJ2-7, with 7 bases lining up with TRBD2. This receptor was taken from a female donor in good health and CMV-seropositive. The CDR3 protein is CASSSVLAEQGGYEQYF. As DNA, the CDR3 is TGTGCCAGCAGTTCGGTCCTAGCGGAGCAAGGAGGCTACGAGCAGTACTTC.